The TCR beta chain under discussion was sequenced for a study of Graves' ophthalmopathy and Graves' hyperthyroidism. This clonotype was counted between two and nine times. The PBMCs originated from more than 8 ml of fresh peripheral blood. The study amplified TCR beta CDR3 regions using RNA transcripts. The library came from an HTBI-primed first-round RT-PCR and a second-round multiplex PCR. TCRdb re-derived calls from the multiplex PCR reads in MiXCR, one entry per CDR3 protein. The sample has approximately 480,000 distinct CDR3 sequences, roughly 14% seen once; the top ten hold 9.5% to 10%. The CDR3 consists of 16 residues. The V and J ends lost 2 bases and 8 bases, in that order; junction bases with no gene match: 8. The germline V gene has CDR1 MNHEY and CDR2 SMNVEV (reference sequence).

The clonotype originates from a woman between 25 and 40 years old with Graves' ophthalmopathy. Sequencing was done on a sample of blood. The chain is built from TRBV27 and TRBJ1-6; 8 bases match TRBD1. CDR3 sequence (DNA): TGTGCCAGCAGTTTAGGCGGCAGGGGGCCGGATTCACCCCTCCACTTT. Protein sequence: CASSLGGRGPDSPLHF.